The clone carrying this TCR beta chain appeared many times. Its cognate antigen is unknown. The data were obtained in a study of identical twins. Study findings and constraints: Compared with unrelated sharing, twin-shared out-of-frame alpha sequences had more low-probability sequences. Not following the same donors, the study drew its conclusions from cross-sectional statistical analysis. The models systematically underestimated how much out-of-frame TCR alpha was shared in monozygotic twins. There were fewer insertions in abundant cord blood beta clonotypes, but memory repertoires showed no such pattern.

TCRdb re-derived calls from the 5' RACE reads in MiXCR, one entry per CDR3 protein. The sample includes some 590,000 distinct CDR3 sequences, around a tenth of them seen just once. V shed 4 bases and J 6 bases; nucleotides not matched to a gene: 5. The V gene's germline CDR1 is SGHRS and CDR2 YFSETQ. The length of the CDR3 is 14 residues. These data also formed part of another study, on yellow fever vaccine responses in identical twins.

The chain has TRBV5-1 and TRBJ2-1; 9 bases align to TRBD1. The sequence was collected from a woman younger than 35 in good health. The specimen was PBMCs. In DNA form, the CDR3 reads TGCGCCAGCAGCGGAGGGGACAGGGCCAATGAGCAGTTCTTC. This encodes CASSGGDRANEQFF.